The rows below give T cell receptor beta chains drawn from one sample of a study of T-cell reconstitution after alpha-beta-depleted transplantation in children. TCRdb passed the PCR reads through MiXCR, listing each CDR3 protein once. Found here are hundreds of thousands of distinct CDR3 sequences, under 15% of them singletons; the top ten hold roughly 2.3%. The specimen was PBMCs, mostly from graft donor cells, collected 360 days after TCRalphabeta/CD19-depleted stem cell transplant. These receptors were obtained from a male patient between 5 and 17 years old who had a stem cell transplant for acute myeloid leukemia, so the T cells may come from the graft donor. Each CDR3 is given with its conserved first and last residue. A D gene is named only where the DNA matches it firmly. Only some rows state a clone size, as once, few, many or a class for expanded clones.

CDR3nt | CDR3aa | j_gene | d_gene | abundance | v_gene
TGCAGTGCTAGAGGGGGAGCGGGAGGTCTTTACAATGAGCAGTTCTTC | CSARGGAGGLYNEQFF | TRBJ2-1 | TRBD2 | - | TRBV20-1
TGTGCCAGCAGCCAAGCGTTGCTACTAGCGGGAAGAGGAAATGAGCAGTTCTTC | CASSQALLLAGRGNEQFF | TRBJ2-1 | TRBD2 | - | TRBV3-1
TGTGCCAGCAGGCCTCAGGGGGAAAAGACCCAGTACTTC | CASRPQGEKTQYF | TRBJ2-5 | TRBD1 | few | TRBV25-1
TGTGCCAGTAGTCAGACCGGGTACAATCAGCCCCAGCATTTT | CASSQTGYNQPQHF | TRBJ1-5 | - | - | TRBV19
TGTGCCAGTAGTATAGATCTTGCGGGGGGCGCTGAGCAGTTCTTC | CASSIDLAGGAEQFF | TRBJ2-1 | TRBD2 | few | TRBV19
TGTGCCAGCAGCGTCACAGGGGGAGTGAACACTGAAGCTTTCTTT | CASSVTGGVNTEAFF | TRBJ1-1 | TRBD1 | - | TRBV9
TGTGCCAGCTCACCACCACGAGGGGCGGACACTGAAGCTTTCTTT | CASSPPRGADTEAFF | TRBJ1-1 | - | few | TRBV18
TGTGCCAGCAGCCTTAGGATAGTAGGAACAGATACGCAGTATTTT | CASSLRIVGTDTQYF | TRBJ2-3 | - | few | TRBV7-8
TGCAGCGTTCGTCGAGGGAGCACAGATACGCAGTATTTT | CSVRRGSTDTQYF | TRBJ2-3 | - | - | TRBV29-1
TGTGCCAGCAGTTCCGTTCGACCTACCGGGGAGCTGTTTTTT | CASSSVRPTGELFF | TRBJ2-2 | - | few | TRBV27
TGTGCCTGGAGTGCCTTAGGGACAGTAGATGGCTACACCTTC | CAWSALGTVDGYTF | TRBJ1-2 | TRBD1 | - | TRBV30
TGTGCCAGCAGCAGGATCTATCGAACTAATGAAAAACTGTTTTTT | CASSRIYRTNEKLFF | TRBJ1-4 | - | - | TRBV28
TGCGCCAGCAGCTTGGACCCCCTAGCGGGAGGAGAGACCCAGTACTTC | CASSLDPLAGGETQYF | TRBJ2-5 | TRBD2 | - | TRBV5-1
TGTGCCAGCAGCGTTGGTAGCCCTATTCCGTACAATGAGCAGTTCTTC | CASSVGSPIPYNEQFF | TRBJ2-1 | - | many | TRBV9
TGCAGTGCTAGAGTAGCGGGAGGCTTGGAAGAGACCCAGTACTTC | CSARVAGGLEETQYF | TRBJ2-5 | TRBD2 | few | TRBV20-1
TGTGCCAGCAGTGGGCCCTGGACTAGCGGTACCTACAATGAGCAGTTCTTC | CASSGPWTSGTYNEQFF | TRBJ2-1 | TRBD2 | few | TRBV25-1
TGTGCCAGCAGGGATTTTAGCAATCAGCCCCAGCATTTT | CASRDFSNQPQHF | TRBJ1-5 | - | few | TRBV28
TGTGCCAGCAGCTTAGAGGGGAGAGCTTCCCTAAGCTCCTACAATGAGCAGTTCTTC | CASSLEGRASLSSYNEQFF | TRBJ2-1 | - | - | TRBV11-2
TGTGCCAGCAGCAACGGAGAGACAGGGGGCGGTGACACTGAAGCTTTCTTT | CASSNGETGGGDTEAFF | TRBJ1-1 | - | - | TRBV21-1
TGCAGCGTTAAAGGGGAAACTGAAGCTTTCTTT | CSVKGETEAFF | TRBJ1-1 | - | few | TRBV29-1
TGTGCCAGCTCCCAGATAGCGGGGGCCTACGAGCAGTACTTC | CASSQIAGAYEQYF | TRBJ2-7 | TRBD2 | - | TRBV18
TGTGCCAGCTCGGTCGGAAGGCTAGCGGGAGGAGATACGCAGTATTTT | CASSVGRLAGGDTQYF | TRBJ2-3 | TRBD2 | many | TRBV6-2/TRBV6-3
TGCAGTGCTAGAGATTCAGGGGGATCCGGGGAGCTGTTTTTT | CSARDSGGSGELFF | TRBJ2-2 | TRBD1 | few | TRBV20-1
TGTGCCAGCTCACCAAGCAGAAGGGGCGGGAGTGACTCCTACGAGCAGTACTTC | CASSPSRRGGSDSYEQYF | TRBJ2-7 | TRBD2 | - | TRBV18
TGTGCCAGCAGCGCATATACCCGGGACAACTACGAGCAGTACTTC | CASSAYTRDNYEQYF | TRBJ2-7 | - | many | TRBV28
TGTGCCAGCAGCCCCGCGATGAAGGAGAACACTGAAGCTTTCTTT | CASSPAMKENTEAFF | TRBJ1-1 | - | few | TRBV7-2
TGTGCCAGCAGCTCGAGCGGGAAACACTACGAGCAGTACTTC | CASSSSGKHYEQYF | TRBJ2-7 | TRBD2 | - | TRBV12-3/TRBV12-4
TGTGCCAGCAGCCGGCGGACAGGCAGTAAAGATACGCAGTATTTT | CASSRRTGSKDTQYF | TRBJ2-3 | TRBD1 | few | TRBV4-2
TGTGCCAGCAGCCCACCAGGAGGGCCGAGCTCCTACGAGCAGTACTTC | CASSPPGGPSSYEQYF | TRBJ2-7 | - | few | TRBV12-3/TRBV12-4
TGCAGCGCGCGAGGGGGACAGCTAACGGAGGCCCAGTACTTC | CSARGGQLTEAQYF | TRBJ2-5 | TRBD1 | many | TRBV29-1
TGTGCCAGCAGTTCCTTGCTAGCGGGAGGCATCTCTAGCACAGATACGCAGTATTTT | CASSSLLAGGISSTDTQYF | TRBJ2-3 | TRBD2 | - | TRBV28
TGTGCCAGCAGCTTAAGTAGCGGCAACTACAATGAGCAGTTCTTC | CASSLSSGNYNEQFF | TRBJ2-1 | - | many | TRBV7-2
TGTGCCAGCAGCTTAGCACGCCGGCCGGTCCCCTACGAGCAGTACTTC | CASSLARRPVPYEQYF | TRBJ2-7 | - | - | TRBV7-8
TGCAGCGTTGGGGGACTAGCTTCCTACGAGCAGTACTTC | CSVGGLASYEQYF | TRBJ2-7 | TRBD2 | few | TRBV29-1
TGCAGTGCTGGCCTTACTGGGGGAGCCGAGCAGTTCTTC | CSAGLTGGAEQFF | TRBJ2-1 | - | - | TRBV20-1
TGTGCCAGCAGTTACCTTACAGGGGGCAGCTATGGCTACACCTTC | CASSYLTGGSYGYTF | TRBJ1-2 | TRBD1 | few | TRBV6-5
TGTGCCAGCAGCTTAGCGGGAGGACTCTCCTACGAGCAGTACTTC | CASSLAGGLSYEQYF | TRBJ2-7 | TRBD2 | many | TRBV12-3/TRBV12-4
TGTGCCAGCAGTGAACCCCCCCGAGGCTACTTATACGAGCAGTACTTC | CASSEPPRGYLYEQYF | TRBJ2-7 | - | few | TRBV2